The 14 T cell receptor beta chains listed next were all sequenced from one sample in a study of T cells in localized non-small cell lung cancer. Only in-frame clones appear in the TCRdb table, and some are missing; sequencing was by immunoSEQ multiplex PCR. The table records under 30,000 clones, about 88% of them present only once. The specimen was peripheral blood, collected before any cancer treatment. Receptor source: an older female donor with stage I lung adenocarcinoma.

This sequence joins TRBV6-5 and TRBJ2-1; 7 bases are shared with TRBD2. Germline CDR1 MNHEY, CDR2 SVGAGI. The ends lost 6 bases at V and 7 bases at J; junction bases unmatched: 9. The CDR3 sequence is 14 residues long. CDR3 region: CASRLVLALNEQFF. As DNA, the CDR3 is TGTGCCAGCAGGCTGGTACTAGCGTTGAATGAGCAGTTCTTC.

The chain uses TRBV5-8 and TRBJ1-3; D is unclear. V was pared by 4 bases and J by 5 bases, with 16 bases between. Germline V gene data show CDR1 as SGHTS and CDR2 as YDEGEE. The CDR3 spans 15 residues. This CDR3 reads CASSPRGGIRNTIYF. The CDR3 DNA follows: TGTGCCAGCAGCCCGCGGGGTGGAATACGAAACACCATATATTTT. The full variable domain, completed using reference TRBV5-8 and TRBJ1-3, is EAGVTQSPTHLIKTRGQQATLRCSPISGHTSVYWYQQALGLGLQFLLWYDEGEERNRGNFPPRFSGRQFPNYSSELNVNALELEDSALYLCASSPRGGIRNTIYFGEGSWLTVV.

The chain couples TRBV4-2 to TRBJ2-6, with D tentatively TRBD2 (5 bases). From germline, CDR1 is LGHNA and CDR2 YNFKEQ. Trimming cost V 3 bases and J 13 bases, with 22 bases left between them. The CDR3 covers 16 residues. CDR3 protein: CASSQDRAQRGVVLTF. Here the CDR3 DNA reads TGTGCCAGCAGCCAGGACCGAGCGCAACGGGGAGTTGTCCTGACTTTC.

The genes are TRBV7-2 and TRBJ2-5; TRBD1 agrees at 8 bases. Per the germline V gene, CDR1 is SGHTA and CDR2 is FQGNSA. V was clipped by 1 base and J by 4 bases; unmatched bases: 2. The CDR3 length is 14 residues. CDR3 sequence reads: CASSLDRGRETQYF. The CDR3 coding sequence is TGTGCCAGCAGCTTAGACAGGGGGAGAGAGACCCAGTACTTC.

The chain links TRBV5-1 to TRBJ1-2; 7 nucleotides match TRBD1. The germline CDR1 and CDR2 sequences are SGHRS and YFSETQ. The CDR3 spans 14 residues. V lost 2 bases, J lost 4 bases, and 5 bases stayed unmatched. CDR3 bases: TGCGCCAGCAGCTTAACAGGGGAAGGCTATGGCTACACCTTC. Translating gives CASSLTGEGYGYTF.

This chain links TRBV9 with TRBJ2-3, with a tentative D call TRBD1 (6 bases). CDR1 and CDR2 from the germline V gene are SGDLS and YYNGEE. The CDR3 has 13 residues. Trimming removed 5 bases from V and 3 bases from J, with 10 bases in between. In nucleotides, the CDR3 is TGTGCCAGCAGAGATACAGGGACAGATACGCAGTATTTT. Its protein is CASRDTGTDTQYF.

This clone was counted once. The chain links TRBV11-2 to TRBJ2-1; 7 nucleotides agree with TRBD2. The CDR3 length is 15 residues. The germline V gene encodes CDR1 SGHAT and CDR2 FQNNGV. After removal of 0 bases from V and 9 bases from J, the junction contained 8 bases not matched to a gene. CDR3 amino acids: CASSLESGGRAEQFF. In DNA form, the CDR3 reads TGTGCCAGCAGCTTAGAAAGTGGCGGGAGAGCTGAGCAGTTCTTC.

The J gene is TRBJ2-2, the V gene TRBV11-2; no reliable D call. Germline V gene data show CDR1 as SGHAT and CDR2 as FQNNGV. Trimming stripped 5 bases from V and 3 bases from J, with 10 bases between. The CDR3 covers 14 residues. The CDR3 DNA is TGTGCCAGCAGCCCCCAAAGGTACACCGGGGAGCTGTTTTTT. This sequence encodes CASSPQRYTGELFF.

The chain has TRBV12-5 and TRBJ1-2; D is uncertain. The CDR3 covers 13 residues. Germline V CDR1 and CDR2: LGHNT, FRNRAP. V lost 2 bases to trimming and J lost 10 bases, with 14 bases between them. The chain's CDR3 is CASGLSRRGNYTF. As DNA, the CDR3 is TGTGCTAGTGGTTTGTCTCGGAGAGGGAACTACACCTTC.

This rearrangement joins TRBV29-1 to TRBJ1-4; D is undetermined. The CDR3 sequence is 11 residues long. V was cut by 6 bases and J by 3 bases, with 5 bases left in between. The germline CDR1 and CDR2 sequences are SQVTM and ANQGSEA. CDR3 sequence: CSVSANEKLFF. For the CDR3, the DNA is TGCAGCGTGTCGGCTAATGAAAAACTGTTTTTT.

The chain combines TRBV7-6 with TRBJ1-1, with 10 positions matching TRBD1. J was trimmed by 5 bases and V by 2 bases; bases with no gene match: 5. The CDR3 loop spans 15 amino acids. Germline V gene sequence: CDR1 SGHVS, CDR2 FNYEAQ. CDR3 in DNA: TGTGCCAGCAGCTTACTGAGGACAGGGGGAACTGAAGCTTTCTTT. Its translation is CASSLLRTGGTEAFF.

This sequence joins TRBV6-5 and TRBJ1-3; D is possibly TRBD1 (5 bases). This CDR3 spans 12 amino acids. The germline V and J ends were trimmed by 6 bases and 8 bases, with 11 bases remaining between them. Germline lookup yields CDR1 MNHEY and CDR2 SVGAGI. The DNA for the CDR3 is TGTGCCAGCAGGGGGACCACGGACACCATATATTTT. It codes for CASRGTTDTIYF.

The rearrangement joins TRBV7-9 to TRBJ2-1; D is unresolved. In germline, CDR1 is SEHNR, CDR2 FQNEAQ (reference sequence). V was trimmed by 0 bases and J by 5 bases, leaving 8 bases between them. The CDR3 covers 14 residues. CDR3 amino acids: CASSLAVRNNEQFF. CDR3 DNA: TGTGCCAGCAGCTTAGCGGTCCGAAACAATGAGCAGTTCTTC.

V and J are TRBV9 and TRBJ2-2, with D maybe TRBD2 (5 bases). CDR1 and CDR2 from the germline V gene are SGDLS and YYNGEE. Between the trimmed V and J ends, which lost 4 bases and 4 bases, there was a span of 11 bases. This CDR3 has 14 residues. CDR3 sequence (DNA): TGTGCCAGCAGCAGCGGCCTTTCCACCGGGGAGCTGTTTTTT. Translation: CASSSGLSTGELFF.